The entry below gives a single T cell receptor beta chain sequence along with its context. Germline V gene sequence: CDR1 LNHDA, CDR2 SQIVND (reference sequence). The length of the CDR3 is 13 residues. V was pared by 4 bases and J by 7 bases, with 6 bases of the junction left unmatched. This specimen comes from a study of control samples from healthy donors and cancer patients. The table came from immunoSEQ multiplex PCR; TCRdb's copy has only in-frame clones and leaves some out. The data contain 95,000 to 150,000 clones, more than 85% of them seen just once; the ten biggest clones take up 1.5% to 2%.

What was sequenced was blood. This rearrangement joins TRBV19 to TRBJ1-1, with 7 bases fitting TRBD1. This clonotype originated in a man aged 18 to 29 in good health. CDR3: CASSKNRGFEAFF. For the CDR3, the DNA is TGTGCCAGTAGTAAAAACAGGGGTTTTGAAGCTTTCTTT.